This TCR beta chain was recovered during a study of cytomegalovirus exposure and HLA in healthy donors. Study results and caveats: Some TCR beta chains (around 160 of them) were listed as cytomegalovirus-associated. In a later analysis, at a false discovery rate of 0.05, 17,000 or so TCR beta sequences were associated with HLA alleles. In a later analysis, the majority of CMV-associated beta chains seemingly showed HLA restriction.

Primers for the PCR totalled 60 Vbeta and 13 Jbeta. Generated by immunoSEQ multiplex PCR, the TCRdb table keeps only in-frame clones and is missing some. In the table there are around 200,000 clones, 70% to 75% of which are singletons. This clone was seen only a few times. The antigen is undetermined. Deletions cut 11 bases from V and 5 bases from J, with 15 bases between. In germline, CDR1 is MDHEN, CDR2 SYDVKM. This CDR3 comprises 12 residues. This clonotype was obtained from a man between 25 and 39 years old in good health and CMV-seropositive. This chain connects TRBV28 to TRBJ1-1, with D possibly matching TRBD1 (5 bases). What was sequenced was PBMCs. The CDR3 bases are TGTGCCGCGGTAGCGGGGGGAACTGAAGCTTTCTTT. Its protein product is CAAVAGGTEAFF. Looking up the rest from reference TRBV28 and TRBJ1-1 gives the full variable domain: DVKVTQSSRYLVKRTGEKVFLECVQDMDHENMFWYRQDPGLGLRLIYFSYDVKMKEKGDIPEGYSVSREKKERFSLILESASTNQTSMYLCAAVAGGTEAFFGQGTRLTVV.